This T cell receptor beta chain was sequenced in a study of vaccination effects on CD4 cells after COVID-19. An approximately 10-day culture period preceded the isolation of CD4+ T cells. Every participant took two doses of the BNT162b2 or mRNA-1273 vaccine. With regard to this clone: What it recognizes is unknown.

Germline lookup yields CDR1 PRHDT and CDR2 FYEKMQ (reference sequence). Unmatched junction bases numbered 3, after V lost 5 bases and J lost 0 bases. The CDR3 extends over 15 amino acids. The data were produced by immunoSEQ multiplex PCR, yet TCRdb's version contains in-frame clones alone and is incomplete. The sample yields fewer than 60,000 clones, approximately 72% seen once. The TCR comes from a human donor who received a COVID-19 vaccine. V and J are TRBV13 and TRBJ1-3, with 8 bases fitting TRBD1. Source: CD4+ T cells from PBMCs cultured without peptide, taken after COVID-19 vaccination. This CDR3 reads CASSRDRISGNTIYF. The DNA of the CDR3 is TGTGCCAGCAGCCGGGACAGGATCTCTGGAAACACCATATATTTT. Variable domain in full (rest from reference TRBV13 and TRBJ1-3): AAGVIQSPRHLIKEKRETATLKCYPIPRHDTVYWYQQGPGQDPQFLISFYEKMQSDKGSIPDRFSAQQFSDYHSELNMSSLELGDSALYFCASSRDRISGNTIYFGEGSWLTVV.